The present TCR beta chain was sequenced within a study of a mutant IDH1 vaccine in newly diagnosed glioma. Study information: Among treated patients, around 60% were male and roughly 38% female, and mean age was 40.4 years. Most patients had received both radiotherapy and temozolomide, the prior options being radiotherapy, temozolomide, or both. It was at week 35 that visit V12 occurred, and at week 47 that visit V13 did.

Germline assignment: CDR1 LNHNV and CDR2 YYDKDF (reference sequence). Trimming took off 0 bases at V and 3 bases at J, with 8 bases between the two ends. The CDR3 has 15 residues. Some clones are missing from TCRdb's copy, which holds only in-frame ones; the method was immunoSEQ multiplex PCR. The sample lists 30,000 or so clones, roughly nine tenths occurring once. Notes on this clone: What it recognizes is unknown.

Noted time point: week 47, end of study. A 20-mer mutant IDH1 peptide at 300 ug was injected subcutaneously with topical imiquimod. This TCR was sampled from a man aged 40-49 years with glioma. Sequenced here: PBMCs, sampled from a glioma patient whose treatment included an IDH1 peptide vaccine. The genes are TRBV15 and TRBJ1-4; D might be TRBD1 (5 bases). The CDR3 nucleotides read TGTGCCACCAGCAGAGATCGACAGTCTAATGAAAAACTGTTTTTT. Its protein product is CATSRDRQSNEKLFF.